The rows below give T cell receptor beta chains drawn from one sample of a study of neoadjuvant anti-PD-1 for oral cavity cancer. Using immunoSEQ multiplex PCR, the repertoire was profiled, and TCRdb retains in-frame clones only, with some absent. The table records around 15,000 clones, 36% of them present only once. Material: tumor tissue, obtained after nivolumab (anti-PD-1) treatment. Receptors were obtained from a person aged 35-79 years with oral cavity squamous cell carcinoma. Each CDR3 is given without its conserved first and last residue.

TRBV6-5	TRBJ2-1	ASKASGGDEQF
TRBV4-1	TRBJ1-4	ASSQDFASGGEKLF
TRBV28	TRBJ1-2	ASSQGDNYGYT
TRBV7-9	TRBJ2-3	ASSFSGQGANTQY
TRBV15	TRBJ2-3	ATSRTDTQY
TRBV6-5	TRBJ2-2	ASSYYDYTGELF
TRBV29-1	TRBJ1-2	SVGQGSDYGYT
TRBV7-2	TRBJ2-2	ASSQIGGTGELF
TRBV11-3	TRBJ2-7	ASSRQAGHYEQY
TRBV29-1	TRBJ1-3	SVVRSGNTIY
TRBV11-2	TRBJ1-2	ASSLEVRGRNYGYT
TRBV28	TRBJ1-2	ASSPPTGYYGYT
TRBV5-1	TRBJ2-5	ASTPLEGQIETQY
TRBV7-9	TRBJ2-7	ASSLARGYEQY
TRBV27	TRBJ2-3	ASSPSGHTQY
TRBV19	TRBJ2-1	ASSGRTSGGINEQF
TRBV19	TRBJ1-4	ASSSGPLGEKLF
TRBV6-6	TRBJ2-5	ASSYPGGAKETQY
TRBV6-6	TRBJ1-5	ASSSGPGWGPQH
TRBV18	TRBJ1-1	ASSRDRITSGTEAF
TRBV10-2	TRBJ1-5	ASSEGLSNQPQH
TRBV14	TRBJ2-3	ASSLAMTGGTDTQY
TRBV6-1	TRBJ2-5	ASSEGVRETQY
TRBV10-3	TRBJ2-5	AISGKTGGAETQY
TRBV5-5	TRBJ2-7	ASSHSSGGAYEQY
TRBV19	TRBJ1-5	ASNPGVSNQPQH
TRBV19	TRBJ1-5	ASSQTRTVVSNQPQH
TRBV4-3	TRBJ2-4	ASSQDFTTRRGIQY
TRBV4-3	TRBJ2-2	ASSQDGGHNTGELF
TRBV6-5	TRBJ1-1	ASMRPGSVTEAF
TRBV29-1	TRBJ1-2	SVEFGWGQGYYGYT
TRBV5-4	TRBJ2-1	ASSSQQAYNEQF
TRBV6-1	TRBJ1-2	ASIPASNNYGYT
TRBV7-6	TRBJ1-3	ASSPQSFSGNTIY
TRBV27	TRBJ1-1	ASSFGGAWPEAF
TRBV11-2	TRBJ2-3	ASSLDLWVDTQY
TRBV2	TRBJ2-3	ASTVADTQY
TRBV7-2	TRBJ1-6	ASSPRQGGIYNSPLH
TRBV7-7	TRBJ2-3	ASSLQVVGTTRTDTQY
TRBV6-1	TRBJ2-2	ASRGQGAGELF
TRBV7-8	TRBJ1-6	ASSLLGPLH
TRBV7-9	TRBJ1-1	ASRPDRANTEAF
TRBV14	TRBJ1-2	ASSQDWLNYGYT
TRBV19	TRBJ2-3	ASSTPRRGSSTDTQY
TRBV19	TRBJ2-3	ASSIPGVGTDTQY
TRBV7-9	TRBJ2-3	ASSFTVAGVTDTQY
TRBV7-6	TRBJ2-7	ASSLSNYEQY